This T cell receptor beta chain was sequenced for a study of breast tumors, draining lymph nodes, adjacent tissues. A single record per CDR3 protein comes from TCRdb applying MiXCR to the multiplex PCR reads. In the table there are 120,000 or so distinct CDR3 sequences, about 20% of which are singletons. Study conclusions and caveats: Findings are consistent with lymph node origin and intratumoral expansion of most tumor T cells. Compared with lymph nodes, tumors were less diverse; compared with nontumor tissue, more.

The lymph nodes were axillary draining lymph nodes from breast cancer patients. Points on this clonotype: No antigen is known for it. Here the CDR3 omits its conserved ending phenylalanine or tryptophan, so a read error is the likely source.

This TCR was recovered from a female donor with breast cancer. Some clones in this sample may be carry-over from other donors' samples. Sample: axillary lymph node tissue.

The CDR3 is CAISLSGQDHSDNEQFL. The CDR3 DNA sequence: TGTGCCATCAGTCTTAGCGGGCAAGACCACTCCGACAATGAGCAGTTCCTC. V and J are TRBV10-3 and TRBJ2-1; 7 nucleotides align to TRBD2. This CDR3 contains 17 residues. Germline V gene sequence: CDR1 ENHRY, CDR2 SYGVKD.